This note documents a single T cell receptor (beta chain) sequence. CDR3 length: 13 amino acids. CDR1 is ENHRY and CDR2 is SYGVKD in the germline V gene. J lost 2 bases, V lost 8 bases, and 1 base had no gene match. The data stem from a study of T cell responses to AZD1222 COVID-19 vaccine. Sequenced by immunoSEQ multiplex PCR; TCRdb stores in-frame clones only, minus some. This table holds 130,000 to 150,000 clones, approximately 93% found once. The TCR sequence derives from an adult who had recovered from COVID-19. The sample here was peripheral blood, taken after recovery from COVID-19. The V call is TRBV10-3, the J call TRBJ2-7; 12 positions match TRBD2. This chain's CDR3 is CAIRTSGTYEQYF. CDR3 in DNA: TGTGCCATCCGGACTAGCGGGACCTACGAGCAGTACTTC.